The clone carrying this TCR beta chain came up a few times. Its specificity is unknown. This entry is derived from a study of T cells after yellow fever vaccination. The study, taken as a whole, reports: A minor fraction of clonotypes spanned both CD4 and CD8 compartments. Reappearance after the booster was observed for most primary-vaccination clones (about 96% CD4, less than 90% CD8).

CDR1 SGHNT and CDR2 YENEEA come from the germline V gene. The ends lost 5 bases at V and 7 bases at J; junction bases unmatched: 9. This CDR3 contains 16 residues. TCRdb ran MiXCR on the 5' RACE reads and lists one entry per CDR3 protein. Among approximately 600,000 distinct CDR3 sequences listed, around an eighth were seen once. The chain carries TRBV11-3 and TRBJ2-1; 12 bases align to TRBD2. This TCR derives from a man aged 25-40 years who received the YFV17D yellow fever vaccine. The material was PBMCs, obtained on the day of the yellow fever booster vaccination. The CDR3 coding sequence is TGTGCCAGCAGCCGTTCGTTTGGGACTAGCGGGAATGAGCAGTTCTTC. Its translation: CASSRSFGTSGNEQFF.